Listed here is a single T cell receptor beta chain. The clone's antigen remains unknown. Base qualities are not recorded, but no much larger clone differs from it by a single base. Whole blood was collected in K2EDTA tubes by collaborating institutions according to the institutions' own protocols. For TCRbeta analysis, collaborators shipped samples in one of three forms: frozen whole blood, isolated PBMCs, or DNA extracted from either of those sample types. The trim is 1 base for V and 2 bases for J, with a gap of 14 bases between the germline ends. The CDR3 has 16 amino acids, counting the end cysteine and phenylalanine. Of all the DNA, just the CDR3 is kept, 48 bases in frame from base 1. CDR1 and CDR2, per the germline V gene (reference sequence), are LGHDT and YNNKEL. The immunoSEQ Assay, a bias-controlled multiplex PCR, was used to amplify TCRbeta CDR3 regions from genomic DNA. In the authors' own workflow: Within the assay, amplification of reference gene primers was used to estimate how many nucleated cells each sample contained. Sequence reads were collapsed and filtered to measure the absolute abundance of every unique TCRbeta CDR3 rearrangement. For each sample, productive Simpson clonality was calculated as the square root of Simpson's diversity index across productive rearrangements. TCRdb carries this immuneACCESS record with in-frame sequences only. Its versions omit some clonotypes, under half of them owing to an unresolved V gene in the studies checked, with the rest unexplained. That table is the source of V, J and clone size, and D and trimming were worked out from the DNA. In this sample the table shows roughly 190,000 clones, 90% of which occur a single time. The ten largest clones capture around 0.5% of the sample.

The source of the sample is a study of blood T cell repertoires in COVID-19 (dated by TCRdb to the early 2020s). Background for the entire study: Samples from collaborators originated in the United States, Italy and Spain and spanned both the acute and convalescent phases of COVID-19. Subjects who had been exposed to COVID-19, were actively infected with it, or had recovered from it provided the deeply sampled blood TCRbeta repertoires that made up the dataset. The prospective study material was composed of cDNA or gDNA derived from T cells, B-cell-depleted T cells, or PBMCs. The sample metadata nearly always contained a de-identified subject ID, COVID-19 status, age in years and sex. Where available, HLA class I and class II types were obtained from metadata supplied by the sample provider rather than from assay-based typing. The samples were drawn from two sources: the first 160 participants of the ongoing ImmuneRACE study, and some 1,300 subjects contributed by 6 global collaborators. The repertoires were released in a freely available public database intended as a resource for research on the immune response to SARS-CoV-2.

Points the paper makes about the study in general: Clinical and demographic metadata were provided uncurated, with the amount varying by source and participant.

Input material: peripheral blood. The clonotype was recovered from a man aged 50-60 years with acute or convalescent COVID-19. The chain was built from TRBV3-1 (or the pseudogene TRBV3-2) and TRBJ1-1; 6 matching bases give a weak D call of TRBD1. The nucleotide sequence is TGTGCCAGCAGCCAAGGAGGCCAGGGGATTAACACTGAAGCTTTCTTT. It translates to CASSQGGQGINTEAFF.